The entry below describes one T cell receptor (beta chain). Its specificity is unknown. The V gene's germline CDR1 is MGHRA and CDR2 YSYEKL. This CDR3 is built from 16 residues. Trimming removed 1 base from V and 4 bases from J; junction bases left unmatched: 6. TCRdb keeps only in-frame clones here, not all; method: immunoSEQ multiplex PCR. The sample lists some 66,000 clones; about nine tenths were seen once. The authors processed graft tissue to release intraepithelial and lamina propria lymphocytes. The sample originates from a study of graft-versus-host responses after intestinal transplantation. At the level of the study: Recipients got multivisceral, liver-intestinal, or isolated intestinal transplants. Study-wide points: Clonal ratios of graft-versus-host to host-versus-graft in allografts were high for patients exhibiting graft-donor T cell macrochimerism. Maximum circulating GvH clone levels tracked with early post-transplant HvG decreases.

The rearrangement joins TRBV4-1 to TRBJ2-7, with 11 bases identical to TRBD2. This receptor was identified in a human patient who received an intestinal transplant, so some T cells may come from the graft donor. Sequenced material: ileum tissue, taken more than 350 days after transplant. CDR3 protein: CASSQASGGSGYEQYF. The CDR3 region has the DNA TGCGCCAGCAGCCAAGCTAGCGGGGGGAGCGGGTACGAGCAGTACTTC.